Presented here are 6 T cell receptor beta chains from one specimen sequenced in a study of B cell selection in AIRE deficiency. Sorting defined conventional CD4 T cells as CD4+CD127+. Generated by immunoSEQ multiplex PCR, the TCRdb table keeps only in-frame clones and is missing some. The table shows some 19,000 clones, with around 97% occurring only once. What was sequenced was conventional CD4+ T cells sorted from PBMCs. The receptor set was obtained from a human donor with AIRE deficiency.

CDR3 sequence reads: CASSLRTSWAAGELFF. CDR3 coding DNA: TGTGCCAGCAGCCTAAGGACTAGCTGGGCCGCCGGGGAGCTGTTTTTT. The chain links TRBV11-3 to TRBJ2-2, with 8 bases fitting TRBD2. The junction had 11 bases not matched to a gene; V was cut back by 5 bases and J by 6 bases. This CDR3 is built from 16 residues. The germline V gene has CDR1 SGHNT and CDR2 YENEEA.

The chain uses TRBV11-2 and TRBJ2-7; weak D call: TRBD2 (5 bases). The V gene's germline CDR1 is SGHAT and CDR2 FQNNGV. This CDR3 contains 13 residues. With 5 bases removed from V and 0 bases from J, the gap between germline ends came to 8 bases. In DNA form, the CDR3 reads TGTGCCAGCAGCACGGGAAACTCCTACGAGCAGTACTTC. Its translation: CASSTGNSYEQYF.

This sequence joins TRBV4-3 and TRBJ2-5; TRBD2 matches at 9 bases. This CDR3 region has 14 residues. J gave up 5 bases and V 3 bases, and 4 bases lay outside the gene matches. Germline lookup yields CDR1 LGHNA and CDR2 YSLEER. CDR3 sequence (DNA): TGCGCCAGCAGCCACGATAGCGGGAGTGAGACCCAGTACTTC. Translated, it gives CASSHDSGSETQYF.

This chain links TRBV4-1 with TRBJ1-2; D is perhaps TRBD1 (6 bases). The CDR3 runs 13 residues. Deletions cut 1 base from V and 7 bases from J, with 10 bases between. Germline CDR1 MGHRA, CDR2 YSYEKL. This CDR3 reads CASSQVGGSGYTF. The CDR3 DNA sequence: TGCGCCAGCAGCCAAGTCGGGGGCAGTGGCTACACCTTC.

This chain connects TRBV18 to TRBJ1-1, with D possibly being TRBD1 (5 bases). Trimming cost V 2 bases and J 5 bases, with 15 bases left between them. Per the germline V gene, CDR1 is KGHSH and CDR2 is LQKENI. This CDR3 spans 15 amino acids. The CDR3 sequence: CASSPSRVRLTEAFF. The CDR3 nucleotides read TGTGCCAGCTCACCAAGCAGGGTAAGATTGACTGAAGCTTTCTTT.

The rearrangement uses TRBV4-2 and TRBJ1-1; weak D call: TRBD1 (6 bases). The V gene lost 3 bases and the J gene lost 2 bases, with 16 bases spanning the gap. CDR3 size: 16 residues. Germline V gives CDR1 LGHNA, CDR2 YNFKEQ. The CDR3 loop reads CASSHPIQGYNTEAFF. The CDR3, as DNA: TGTGCCAGCAGCCACCCCATACAGGGTTATAACACTGAAGCTTTCTTT.